The rows below give T cell receptor beta chains drawn from one sample of a study of CD8 T cells in Susac syndrome. TCRdb re-called the immunoSEQ multiplex PCR reads through MiXCR, storing one row per CDR3 protein. The repertoire holds around 100,000 distinct CDR3 sequences, with about 95% as singletons. Source material: CD8+ T cells from PBMCs. These receptors came from a human donor with Susac syndrome. CDR3s include the opening cysteine and the closing phenylalanine or tryptophan. A D gene is named only where the DNA matches it firmly. Not all rows give a size; the values are once, few, many and, for expanded clones, a class.

size	D	V	J	DNA	CDR3
.	.	TRBV21-1	TRBJ2-7	TGTGCCAGCAGCAAGTACACCTACGAGCAGTACTTC	CASSKYTYEQYF
.	.	TRBV20-1	TRBJ2-4	TGCAGTGCTAGAGTTGTGGGCAACAAAAACATTCAGTACTTC	CSARVVGNKNIQYF
.	.	TRBV28	TRBJ1-5	TGTGCCAGCAGGTCTCAGGTACCCCAGCATTTT	CASRSQVPQHF
.	.	TRBV6-2/TRBV6-3	TRBJ2-6	TGTGCCAGCAGGCCCAGGACTGGAGCCTCTGGGGCCAACGTCCTGACTTTC	CASRPRTGASGANVLTF
.	.	TRBV24-1	TRBJ2-1	TGTGCCACCAGTGATTGGAACCTCGATGAGCAGTTCTTC	CATSDWNLDEQFF
.	.	TRBV13	TRBJ1-1	TGTGCCAGCAGCTCTCAGACAGGTAACACTGAAGCTTTCTTT	CASSSQTGNTEAFF
.	.	TRBV4-1	TRBJ2-5	TGCGCCAGCAGCCCTAGCGTCCCAGAGACCCAGTACTTC	CASSPSVPETQYF
.	.	TRBV2	TRBJ2-2	TGTGCCAGCGGATTAGACGGGGAGCTGTTTTTT	CASGLDGELFF
once	TRBD2	TRBV12-3/TRBV12-4	TRBJ2-7	TGTGCCAGCAGCCCTCGGGGACTAGCGGGAGGGCTGTACGAGCAGTACTTC	CASSPRGLAGGLYEQYF
.	.	TRBV5-1	TRBJ2-7	TGCGCCAGCAGCTTGGTTCCGGGGGACGAGCAGTACTTC	CASSLVPGDEQYF
.	.	TRBV9	TRBJ2-7	TGTGCCAGCAGCCCCACAGTTGGTTTGCCCTACGAGCAGTACTTC	CASSPTVGLPYEQYF
.	.	TRBV12-3/TRBV12-4	TRBJ1-1	TGTGCCACCCTAAGGACACCGGGCACTGAAGCTTTCTTT	CATLRTPGTEAFF
.	.	TRBV28	TRBJ2-1	TGTGCCAGCAGTTTACCATACAATGAGCAGTTCTTC	CASSLPYNEQFF
once	.	TRBV29-1	TRBJ2-2	TGCAGCGTTGACCGTGAGAATACCGGGGAGCTGTTTTTT	CSVDRENTGELFF
.	.	TRBV20-1	TRBJ1-2	TGCAGTGCCAAAGGGACTAACTATGGCTACACCTTC	CSAKGTNYGYTF
.	TRBD1	TRBV7-3	TRBJ1-2	TGTGCCAGCAGCTTTGGCAGGGGGTACGGCTACACCTTC	CASSFGRGYGYTF
once	.	TRBV15	TRBJ2-4	TGTGCCACCAGCAGAGGTCAGGGGGGCAACATTCAGTACTTC	CATSRGQGGNIQYF
.	.	TRBV4-1	TRBJ1-5	TGCGCCAGCAGCCATAATTCGCATCAGCCCCAGCATTTT	CASSHNSHQPQHF
.	.	TRBV7-9	TRBJ2-7	TGTGCCAGCAGCCTATCTGAGCGCGAGCAGTACTTC	CASSLSEREQYF
.	TRBD2	TRBV14	TRBJ2-5	TGTGCCAGCAGCCAAGAAGGTAGCGGGCTCCAAGAGACCCAGTACTTC	CASSQEGSGLQETQYF
.	.	TRBV3-1	TRBJ2-5	TGTGCCAGCAGCCAAACGGGGGAGACCCAGTACTTC	CASSQTGETQYF
once	.	TRBV9	TRBJ2-7	TGTGCCAGCAGCGTACTATCGATGGGTCCGGAGCAGTACTTC	CASSVLSMGPEQYF
.	TRBD2	TRBV7-9	TRBJ2-1	TGTGCCAGCAGCTCCCCGGGGGGGGGCAATGAGCAGTTCTTC	CASSSPGGGNEQFF
.	.	TRBV3-1	TRBJ2-6	TGTGCCAGCAGCCCCGCTGCGTTGGGGGCCAACGTCCTGACTTTC	CASSPAALGANVLTF
.	.	TRBV29-1	TRBJ2-1	TGCAGCGTTGGGGGGGACAATGAGCAGTTCTTC	CSVGGDNEQFF
.	.	TRBV19	TRBJ2-7	TGTGCCAGTTTCGACAGACTCTCCGGCGAGCAGTACTTC	CASFDRLSGEQYF
.	.	TRBV12-5	TRBJ2-1	TGTGCTAGTGGTTTTGGGACTGAGCAGTTCTTC	CASGFGTEQFF
.	.	TRBV12-3/TRBV12-4	TRBJ2-7	TGTGCCAGCTCGCCCATGGGGGAGGTCCACGAGCAGTACTTC	CASSPMGEVHEQYF
.	.	TRBV5-1	TRBJ2-1	TGCGCCAGCAGCTTGTGGTCTGGGAAGGATGAGCAGTTCTTC	CASSLWSGKDEQFF
.	TRBD1	TRBV6-5	TRBJ2-3	TGTGCCAGCGGGGACAGGGTCACAGATACGCAGTATTTT	CASGDRVTDTQYF
once	TRBD1	TRBV28	TRBJ2-7	TGTGCCAGCAGCTGGGACAGTTACGAGCAGTACTTC	CASSWDSYEQYF